The text below deals with one TCR beta chain. Its specific antigen is unknown. Base quality data are lacking; no much larger clone is found one base away. V lost 8 bases and J lost 7 bases; the stretch between them is 11 bases long. The CDR3 holds 12 amino acids from the cysteine to the phenylalanine. Kept here is only the CDR3 DNA, which spans 36 bases and is read in frame from base 1. The germline V gene (reference sequence) sets CDR1 to LNHNV and CDR2 to YYDKDF. The library was obtained by PCR. The data were produced on an Illumina HiSeq 2500. Unique molecular identifiers were incorporated into TCR beta cDNA libraries to reduce PCR and sequencing biases. Some 500,000 cDNA molecules were obtained per 1 to 10 million input T cells, so each molecule approximated one T cell. The same protocol used for the earlier healthy control dataset was applied to prepare and sequence the patient libraries. Samples belonging to the same batch were prepared together, multiplexed and sequenced on a shared HiSeq lane. As for the original processing: Raw barcoded reads were processed with MIGEC, discarding single-read molecular identifier groups before consensus assembly and CDR3 extraction. VDJtools was used for post-analysis of the clonotype tables, with diversity normalized by down-sampling every dataset to the smallest sample size. Repertoire overlap clustering matched CDR3 amino acid but not nucleotide sequences to correct batch-related cross-sample contamination. TCRdb ran its own pipeline on the public reads, namely fastp trimming at Q25 and MiXCR clone calling, and kept in-frame beta chains. Each CDR3 protein gets just one entry, which takes the most common genes and DNA from the rows behind it. TCRdb, not the original authors, processed these V and J calls. Recorded for this sample are a few hundred thousand distinct CDR3 sequences; roughly 35% of them occurred a single time. The ten largest clones take up roughly 12% of the sample.

To demonstrate the VDJtools post-analysis software, TCR beta repertoires were profiled from the peripheral blood of about 13 young patients with multiple sclerosis. Multiple sclerosis patients were children and adolescents aged 6 to 15 years. The data are from a study of post-analysis software for immune sequencing data (dated by TCRdb to between 2015 and 2016). With respect to the entire study: Recorded disease courses included relapsing-remitting, secondary progressive and progressive-relapsing multiple sclerosis, with some patients lacking subtype annotation. Patient repertoires were compared against over ten previously published healthy control repertoires from donors aged about 6 to 26 years. A subset of samples was prepared in parallel using single-end sample barcoding, then pooled and co-amplified after Illumina adapter ligation. General study outcomes and caveats: Normalized Chao1 diversity was significantly lower in multiple sclerosis patients than controls, suggesting substantial peripheral T-cell clonal expansion. When samples were clustered directly using the F measure, samples prepared in the same batch co-clustered strongly, which prompted a batch-effect correction. The multiple sclerosis patient group was slightly younger than the control group. Patients showed significantly higher frequencies than controls for about 5 TRBV segments, among them TRBV5-6, TRBV5-1 and TRBV20-1.

The source is a girl aged 10 to 17 with multiple sclerosis. What was sequenced was blood. The chain links TRBV15 with TRBJ1-4; the D gene is possibly TRBD1, with 6 bases matching. The DNA sequence is as follows: TGTGCCACCCAGGGGCGGGGTGAAAAACTGTTTTTT. Protein translation: CATQGRGEKLFF.